This T cell receptor (beta chain) emerged from a study of blood T cell repertoires in COVID-19. Study at large: T cells, B-cell-depleted T cells, or PBMCs provided the cDNA or gDNA that served as material.

Data came from immunoSEQ multiplex PCR; TCRdb stores just in-frame clones and leaves some out. The profile covers around 260,000 clones, with 70% to 90% appearing a single time and 3.5% to 5.5% taken by the ten largest. Which cohort a participant joined came from the clinical history participants gave. Cohort 3 recovery required two negative PCRs, clearance, or symptom resolution. The CDR3 consists of 16 residues. The specimen sequenced was PBMCs or T cells enriched from blood (not recorded which). This sequence was found in a woman in her thirties who had recovered from COVID-19. This chain joins TRBV21-1 and TRBJ2-7; the DNA was not compared with TRBD1, the D call given in the table. TRBV21-1 is marked as a pseudogene. The CDR3 reads CASSRPSDRGLYEQYF. The CDR3 coding sequence is TGTGCCAGCAGCAGACCATCGGACAGGGGGCTATACGAGCAGTACTTC.